This TCR beta chain appears in the sequencing data of a study of T cell responses to AZD1222 COVID-19 vaccine. Findings and limits, study-wide: Mapped onto spike, vaccine-associated CD4 TCRs spanned it and were dominant at 160-218 and 743-854. The breadth and depth of Spike-specific TCRs increased once two AZD1222 doses had been given. The study identified only a handful of AZD1222 recipients as seropositive at baseline. The study sampled repertoires only after the peak T cell response.

Sequencing was performed with immunoSEQ multiplex PCR; in TCRdb, only in-frame clones are kept and a portion is missing. The sample lists 150,000 to 200,000 clones, just over 90% seen once, with under 4% in the top ten. As concerns this clone: Its antigen is unknown.

The CDR3 sequence is 15 residues long. Germline CDR1 MDHEN, CDR2 SYDVKM. With 3 bases removed from V and 7 bases from J, the gap between germline ends came to 15 bases. The sample in question was peripheral blood, obtained 28 days after the second AZD1222 dose. The gene calls are TRBV28 and TRBJ1-4; D uncertain. The sequence was obtained from an adult who received the AZD1222 COVID-19 vaccine. The DNA of the CDR3 is TGTGCCAGCAGTTTTTCCGGGTCGGGGAGTGAAAAACTGTTTTTT. This codes for CASSFSGSGSEKLFF.